This TCR beta chain was recovered during a study of monozygotic twins with inflammatory bowel disease. The CDR3 loop spans 15 amino acids. Germline lookup yields CDR1 MNHNS and CDR2 SASEGT. After re-calling the 5' RACE reads, TCRdb lists one entry per CDR3 protein, DNA absent. This repertoire includes 200,000 to 250,000 distinct CDR3 sequences. V usage is TRBV6-1 and J usage is TRBJ2-5; absent DNA, TCRdb's TRBD1 call cannot be checked. This receptor was identified in a human donor with ulcerative colitis or Crohn's disease, or a healthy co-twin of an affected twin (not recorded which). Specimen: blood. CDR3: CASSGLTEVLETQYF.